These T cell receptor beta chains were read from a single sample in a study of graft-versus-host responses after intestinal transplantation. The repertoire was sequenced with immunoSEQ multiplex PCR; TCRdb's copy has only in-frame clones and lacks some. The profile covers roughly 100,000 clones, with roughly 90% appearing a single time and approximately 0.069% taken by the ten largest. No antigen has been assigned to these receptors. The sample was unstimulated CD8+ T cells sorted from spleen or lymph node cells, taken before transplant. These TCRs come from a human donor who was the organ donor for an intestinal transplant. Both conserved end residues are trimmed from each CDR3. Some rows mark clone size as missing; the rest say once, few, many or name a class of expanded clone.

len | j_gene | v_gene | abundance | CDR3aa
13 | TRBJ2-1 | TRBV19 | . | ASSIGPSDYNEQF
15 | TRBJ2-2 | TRBV23-1 | . | ASSQQNPGTDTGELF
11 | TRBJ2-7 | TRBV18 | few | ASSTTSGYEQY
14 | TRBJ1-2 | TRBV11-2 | . | ASSLHYVPWLYGYT
13 | TRBJ2-2 | TRBV7-8 | once | ASSLYGRDTGELF
10 | TRBJ2-2 | TRBV10-2 | . | ASSVNPGELF
15 | TRBJ1-5 | TRBV28 | . | ASSFTWDSYSNQPQH
13 | TRBJ2-3 | TRBV13 | . | ASSLGQVGPDTQY
12 | TRBJ2-1 | TRBV11-2 | . | ASSLGQGYNEQF
12 | TRBJ2-2 | TRBV14 | once | ASSQYSTTGELF
13 | TRBJ2-3 | TRBV19 | . | ASSIQQGWTDTQY
11 | TRBJ2-7 | TRBV13 | few | ASSHTGTVEQY
13 | TRBJ1-2 | TRBV6-6 | . | ASSHTTGSSYGYT
16 | TRBJ2-7 | TRBV11-2 | . | ASSFSLAGAPLSYEQY
12 | TRBJ2-3 | TRBV10-2 | . | ASRLAGDVDTQY
13 | TRBJ1-2 | TRBV30 | . | AWSPTGGFDYGYT
11 | TRBJ2-2 | TRBV29-1 | . | SVESGDTGELF
12 | TRBJ2-1 | TRBV28 | . | ASSLFLEGDEQF
14 | TRBJ2-7 | TRBV5-6 | few | ASSALPGQGQGEQY
13 | TRBJ1-2 | TRBV7-9 | . | ASSPGEGVVYGYT
12 | TRBJ2-7 | TRBV28 | . | ASTTQASDYEQY
13 | TRBJ1-5 | TRBV6-1 | . | ASSEAYRPNQPQH
19 | TRBJ1-2 | TRBV29-1 | once | SVERADKGTTIQMYNYGYT
13 | TRBJ2-4 | TRBV15 | . | ATSTHRDAKNIQY
11 | TRBJ2-7 | TRBV5-4 | . | ASSLQGALEQY
11 | TRBJ1-2 | TRBV15 | once | ATSRARGYGYT
14 | TRBJ1-6 | TRBV11-1 | once | ASSHRGRIWDSPLH
14 | TRBJ2-7 | TRBV21-1 | . | ASSNPGTAYPYEQY
11 | TRBJ1-2 | TRBV29-1 | few | SVADRAGYGYT
15 | TRBJ1-1 | TRBV14 | . | ASSHLTGVEGSTEAF
13 | TRBJ2-2 | TRBV5-1 | . | ASSLLDRGTGELF
15 | TRBJ1-4 | TRBV5-4 | . | ASSPGTGGAGQEKLF
9 | TRBJ1-1 | TRBV5-6 | . | ASSLQSKAF
13 | TRBJ1-1 | TRBV4-2 | . | ASSQDSRMNTEAF
10 | TRBJ2-1 | TRBV2 | . | ATLRAGNEQF
15 | TRBJ2-1 | TRBV11-3 | . | ASSLEELAGGYNEQF
8 | TRBJ1-2 | TRBV20-1 | . | SARDRCYT
15 | TRBJ1-2 | TRBV9 | . | ASSAGRAPLARYGYT
11 | TRBJ1-1 | TRBV15 | . | ATRGTGNTEAF
11 | . | TRBV10-3 | . | AISPWGPHEQY
12 | TRBJ1-4 | TRBV9 | . | ASSVGSGNEKLF
14 | TRBJ1-1 | TRBV19 | . | ASKAQKWGWVTEAF
13 | TRBJ2-7 | TRBV6-6 | . | ASSYSKLEGGEQY
14 | TRBJ1-1 | TRBV30 | . | AWSLGQGAVKGEAF
9 | TRBJ2-7 | TRBV28 | few | ASSSYYEQY
9 | TRBJ2-1 | TRBV10-2 | . | ASSLASEQF
13 | TRBJ1-2 | TRBV10-2 | . | ASSPVSPRDYGYT
12 | TRBJ2-7 | TRBV5-6 | few | ASGYRGTQYEQY
14 | TRBJ2-1 | TRBV28 | once | ASSPGLAGRDNEQF
13 | TRBJ2-1 | TRBV6-1 | . | ASSEASGGDGEQF
13 | TRBJ2-7 | TRBV27 | . | ASGLAGALSYEQY
11 | TRBJ1-1 | TRBV5-1 | . | ASSGTENTEAF
11 | TRBJ2-7 | TRBV19 | . | ASSIRGDYEQY
11 | TRBJ2-5 | TRBV5-1 | . | ASSPFFGRAQY
17 | TRBJ2-1 | TRBV7-9 | . | ASSSTITKLAGANNEQF